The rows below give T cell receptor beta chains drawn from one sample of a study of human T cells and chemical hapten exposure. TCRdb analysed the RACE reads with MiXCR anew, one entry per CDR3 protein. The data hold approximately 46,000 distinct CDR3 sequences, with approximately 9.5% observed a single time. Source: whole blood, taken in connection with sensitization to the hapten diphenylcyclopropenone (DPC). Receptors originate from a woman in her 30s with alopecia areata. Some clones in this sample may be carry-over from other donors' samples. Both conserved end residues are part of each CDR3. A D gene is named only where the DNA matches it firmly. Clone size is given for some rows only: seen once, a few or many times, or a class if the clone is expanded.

cdr3_aa: CASSVEFRKLFF
cdr3_nt: TGTGCCAGCAGTGTGGAGTTCCGAAAACTGTTTTTT
d_call: .
clone_size: .
j_call: TRBJ1-4
v_call: TRBV2
cdr3_length: 12

cdr3_aa: CASSQDGTEMNTEAFF
cdr3_nt: TGTGCCAGCAGCCAAGATGGGACAGAGATGAACACTGAAGCTTTCTTT
d_call: TRBD1
clone_size: many
j_call: TRBJ1-1
v_call: TRBV4-2
cdr3_length: 16

cdr3_aa: CSVAHSGGETQYF
cdr3_nt: TGCAGCGTTGCTCATTCAGGGGGAGAGACCCAGTACTTC
d_call: TRBD1
clone_size: medium-sized
j_call: TRBJ2-5
v_call: TRBV29-1
cdr3_length: 13

cdr3_aa: CASSLDGVSHEQYF
cdr3_nt: TGCGCCAGCAGCTTGGACGGGGTTTCCCACGAGCAGTACTTC
d_call: .
clone_size: .
j_call: TRBJ2-7
v_call: TRBV5-1
cdr3_length: 14

cdr3_aa: CASRQGGSYEQYF
cdr3_nt: TGTGCCAGCAGGCAGGGGGGTAGCTACGAGCAGTACTTC
d_call: .
clone_size: .
j_call: TRBJ2-7
v_call: TRBV28
cdr3_length: 13

cdr3_aa: CSVGGAEETQYF
cdr3_nt: TGCAGCGTTGGGGGGGCAGAAGAGACCCAGTACTTC
d_call: .
clone_size: many
j_call: TRBJ2-5
v_call: TRBV29-1
cdr3_length: 12

cdr3_aa: CASSLARTGPYEQYF
cdr3_nt: TGTGCCAGCAGCTTAGCCCGGACAGGGCCCTACGAGCAGTACTTC
d_call: TRBD1
clone_size: .
j_call: TRBJ2-7
v_call: TRBV11-2
cdr3_length: 15

cdr3_aa: CAWRRGLSPGELFF
cdr3_nt: TGTGCCTGGAGAAGGGGCCTGTCTCCTGGGGAGCTGTTTTTT
d_call: .
clone_size: few
j_call: TRBJ2-2
v_call: TRBV30
cdr3_length: 14

cdr3_aa: CATSRTGVYQPQHF
cdr3_nt: TGTGCCACCAGCCGGACAGGGGTTTATCAGCCCCAGCATTTT
d_call: TRBD1
clone_size: many
j_call: TRBJ1-5
v_call: TRBV15
cdr3_length: 14

cdr3_aa: CASSYSGVRGTEAFF
cdr3_nt: TGTGCCAGCAGTTACTCCGGGGTTCGGGGCACTGAAGCTTTCTTT
d_call: .
clone_size: many
j_call: TRBJ1-1
v_call: TRBV6-2/TRBV6-3
cdr3_length: 15

cdr3_aa: CASSQAPPPLNTEAFF
cdr3_nt: TGTGCCAGCAGCCAAGCCCCCCCTCCCTTGAACACTGAAGCTTTCTTT
d_call: .
clone_size: few
j_call: TRBJ1-1
v_call: TRBV3-1
cdr3_length: 16

cdr3_aa: CASSLGLRSDSNTGELFF
cdr3_nt: TGTGCCAGCAGCCTGGGGTTGAGATCAGATTCGAACACCGGGGAGCTGTTTTTT
d_call: .
clone_size: few
j_call: TRBJ2-2
v_call: TRBV11-3
cdr3_length: 18

cdr3_aa: CAISESGGERNIQYF
cdr3_nt: TGTGCCATCAGTGAGTCAGGCGGGGAAAGGAACATTCAGTACTTC
d_call: .
clone_size: few
j_call: TRBJ2-4
v_call: TRBV10-3
cdr3_length: 15

cdr3_aa: CSAKNRGDEQYF
cdr3_nt: TGCAGTGCTAAAAATCGGGGTGACGAGCAGTACTTC
d_call: .
clone_size: .
j_call: TRBJ2-7
v_call: TRBV20-1
cdr3_length: 12

cdr3_aa: CASSLVVRGGELFF
cdr3_nt: TGTGCCAGCAGCTTAGTGGTGCGCGGCGGGGAGCTGTTTTTT
d_call: .
clone_size: .
j_call: TRBJ2-2
v_call: TRBV7-2
cdr3_length: 14

cdr3_aa: CSVGRTSGGANTGELFF
cdr3_nt: TGCAGCGTTGGTCGTACTAGCGGGGGGGCGAACACCGGGGAGCTGTTTTTT
d_call: TRBD2
clone_size: .
j_call: TRBJ2-2
v_call: TRBV29-1
cdr3_length: 17

cdr3_aa: CSVEFGQKGETQYF
cdr3_nt: TGCAGCGTTGAGTTCGGGCAGAAGGGAGAGACCCAGTACTTC
d_call: .
clone_size: .
j_call: TRBJ2-5
v_call: TRBV29-1
cdr3_length: 14

cdr3_aa: CASSRTGVGNTIYF
cdr3_nt: TGTGCCAGCAGTAGGACAGGGGTCGGAAACACCATATATTTT
d_call: TRBD1
clone_size: .
j_call: TRBJ1-3
v_call: TRBV12-3/TRBV12-4
cdr3_length: 14

cdr3_aa: CASSPTAQNSPLHF
cdr3_nt: TGTGCCAGCAGCCCGACGGCCCAGAATTCACCCCTCCACTTT
d_call: .
clone_size: .
j_call: TRBJ1-6
v_call: TRBV5-5
cdr3_length: 14

cdr3_aa: CASSYADSPNYGYTF
cdr3_nt: TGTGCCAGCAGTTACGCGGACAGTCCTAACTATGGCTACACCTTC
d_call: .
clone_size: many
j_call: TRBJ1-2
v_call: TRBV6-2/TRBV6-3
cdr3_length: 15

cdr3_aa: CSAFGTGAYEQYF
cdr3_nt: TGCAGTGCTTTCGGGACAGGGGCCTACGAGCAGTACTTC
d_call: TRBD1
clone_size: many
j_call: TRBJ2-7
v_call: TRBV20-1
cdr3_length: 13

cdr3_aa: CASSLDGPDRAFF
cdr3_nt: TGCGCCAGCAGCTTGGACGGGCCTGATCGAGCTTTCTTT
d_call: .
clone_size: .
j_call: TRBJ1-1
v_call: TRBV5-1
cdr3_length: 13

cdr3_aa: CASSPRRESSGNTIYF
cdr3_nt: TGTGCCAGCTCACCACGGCGGGAAAGCTCTGGAAACACCATATATTTT
d_call: .
clone_size: .
j_call: TRBJ1-3
v_call: TRBV18
cdr3_length: 16

cdr3_aa: CASSPYYGISDTQYF
cdr3_nt: TGTGCCAGCAGCCCTTACTACGGCATATCAGATACGCAGTATTTT
d_call: .
clone_size: many
j_call: TRBJ2-3
v_call: TRBV5-4
cdr3_length: 15

cdr3_aa: CASSLDRGGKDTQYF
cdr3_nt: TGCGCCAGCAGCTTGGATCGGGGTGGTAAAGATACGCAGTATTTT
d_call: .
clone_size: .
j_call: TRBJ2-3
v_call: TRBV5-1
cdr3_length: 15

cdr3_aa: CATTQWEGLAGENTGELFF
cdr3_nt: TGTGCCACCACACAGTGGGAAGGACTAGCGGGGGAGAACACCGGGGAGCTGTTTTTT
d_call: TRBD2
clone_size: medium-sized
j_call: TRBJ2-2
v_call: TRBV7-6
cdr3_length: 19

cdr3_aa: CASSHTQGRNTGELFF
cdr3_nt: TGTGCCAGCAGCCATACTCAGGGGCGGAACACCGGGGAGCTGTTTTTT
d_call: .
clone_size: .
j_call: TRBJ2-2
v_call: TRBV3-1
cdr3_length: 16

cdr3_aa: CASSYFRGPGDYEQYF
cdr3_nt: TGTGCCAGCAGTTATTTTCGAGGGCCAGGGGACTACGAGCAGTACTTC
d_call: .
clone_size: .
j_call: TRBJ2-7
v_call: TRBV6-2/TRBV6-3
cdr3_length: 16

cdr3_aa: CASSLGDPSTDTQYF
cdr3_nt: TGCGCCAGCAGCTTGGGGGACCCAAGCACAGATACGCAGTATTTT
d_call: .
clone_size: .
j_call: TRBJ2-3
v_call: TRBV5-1
cdr3_length: 15

cdr3_aa: CASSPHEGYEQYF
cdr3_nt: TGTGCCAGCAGCCCCCATGAAGGCTACGAGCAGTACTTC
d_call: .
clone_size: .
j_call: TRBJ2-7
v_call: TRBV11-2
cdr3_length: 13

cdr3_aa: CARALGCGYTF
cdr3_nt: TGTGCCAGGGCATTGGGATGTGGCTACACCTTC
d_call: .
clone_size: .
j_call: TRBJ1-2
v_call: TRBV12-3/TRBV12-4
cdr3_length: 11

cdr3_aa: CASSPRGGGGTEAFF
cdr3_nt: TGTGCCAGCAGCCCCCGGGGCGGGGGAGGTACTGAAGCTTTCTTT
d_call: .
clone_size: many
j_call: TRBJ1-1
v_call: TRBV14
cdr3_length: 15

cdr3_aa: CATSRERGSTDTQYF
cdr3_nt: TGTGCCACCAGCAGAGAACGGGGCTCCACAGATACGCAGTATTTT
d_call: .
clone_size: many
j_call: TRBJ2-3
v_call: TRBV15
cdr3_length: 15

cdr3_aa: CASSSSRTDGYTF
cdr3_nt: TGTGCCAGCAGCTCGAGCCGTACGGACGGCTACACCTTC
d_call: .
clone_size: few
j_call: TRBJ1-2
v_call: TRBV7-2
cdr3_length: 13

cdr3_aa: CASSLDLGNYEQYF
cdr3_nt: TGTGCCAGCAGCTTAGACCTGGGTAACTACGAGCAGTACTTC
d_call: .
clone_size: many
j_call: TRBJ2-7
v_call: TRBV11-2
cdr3_length: 14

cdr3_aa: CASRVTMNTEAFF
cdr3_nt: TGTGCCAGCAGGGTAACAATGAACACTGAAGCTTTCTTT
d_call: .
clone_size: many
j_call: TRBJ1-1
v_call: TRBV28
cdr3_length: 13

cdr3_aa: CASSLYWTGGYNEQFF
cdr3_nt: TGTGCCAGCAGTTTGTATTGGACAGGGGGCTACAATGAGCAGTTCTTC
d_call: TRBD1
clone_size: few
j_call: TRBJ2-1
v_call: TRBV6-2/TRBV6-3
cdr3_length: 16

cdr3_aa: CASSQELVSKSVGTGGSPLHF
cdr3_nt: TGCGCCAGCAGCCAAGAATTAGTCTCCAAAAGTGTAGGGACAGGGGGTTCACCCCTCCACTTT
d_call: TRBD1
clone_size: .
j_call: TRBJ1-6
v_call: TRBV4-3
cdr3_length: 21

cdr3_aa: CASSFNQEQYF
cdr3_nt: TGTGCCAGCAGTTTCAATCAGGAGCAGTACTTC
d_call: .
clone_size: .
j_call: TRBJ2-7
v_call: TRBV6-2/TRBV6-3
cdr3_length: 11

cdr3_aa: CASSQENRHTEAFF
cdr3_nt: TGTGCCAGCAGCCAAGAGAATCGGCACACTGAAGCTTTCTTT
d_call: .
clone_size: many
j_call: TRBJ1-1
v_call: TRBV3-1
cdr3_length: 14

cdr3_aa: CASSLFARVNTGELFF
cdr3_nt: TGTGCCAGCAGCTTGTTTGCGCGGGTAAACACCGGGGAGCTGTTTTTT
d_call: .
clone_size: .
j_call: TRBJ2-2
v_call: TRBV5-5
cdr3_length: 16

cdr3_aa: CASSLAAGVNTGELFF
cdr3_nt: TGTGCCAGCAGCTTGGCCGCAGGAGTAAACACCGGGGAGCTGTTTTTT
d_call: .
clone_size: few
j_call: TRBJ2-2
v_call: TRBV5-5
cdr3_length: 16

cdr3_aa: CASSLQGADNEQFF
cdr3_nt: TGTGCCAGCAGTCTCCAGGGGGCGGACAATGAGCAGTTCTTC
d_call: TRBD1
clone_size: many
j_call: TRBJ2-1
v_call: TRBV6-5
cdr3_length: 14

cdr3_aa: CASSQDPGRGSNQPQHF
cdr3_nt: TGTGCCAGCAGCCAAGATCCAGGACGGGGGAGCAATCAGCCCCAGCATTTT
d_call: .
clone_size: .
j_call: TRBJ1-5
v_call: TRBV4-2
cdr3_length: 17

cdr3_aa: CASSYTEGQGDVTDTQYF
cdr3_nt: TGTGCCAGCAGTTACACGGAGGGACAGGGGGACGTAACAGATACGCAGTATTTT
d_call: TRBD1
clone_size: .
j_call: TRBJ2-3
v_call: TRBV6-2/TRBV6-3
cdr3_length: 18

cdr3_aa: CASSNRFPTGYEQYF
cdr3_nt: TGTGCCAGCAGTAACCGATTTCCGACAGGGTACGAGCAGTACTTC
d_call: TRBD1
clone_size: .
j_call: TRBJ2-7
v_call: TRBV6-2/TRBV6-3
cdr3_length: 15

cdr3_aa: CASSRAGAGFEKLFF
cdr3_nt: TGTGCCAGCAGCCGTGCCGGGGCAGGGTTTGAAAAACTGTTTTTT
d_call: .
clone_size: .
j_call: TRBJ1-4
v_call: TRBV7-8
cdr3_length: 15

cdr3_aa: CASLERPEQPQHF
cdr3_nt: TGTGCCAGCCTAGAACGGCCTGAGCAGCCCCAGCATTTT
d_call: .
clone_size: few
j_call: TRBJ1-5
v_call: TRBV6-2/TRBV6-3
cdr3_length: 13

cdr3_aa: CASSSMDRAADTQYF
cdr3_nt: TGTGCCAGCAGCTCAATGGACAGGGCCGCAGATACGCAGTATTTT
d_call: TRBD1
clone_size: many
j_call: TRBJ2-3
v_call: TRBV7-8
cdr3_length: 15

cdr3_aa: CASSPDGRTSYEQYF
cdr3_nt: TGTGCCAGCAGTCCGGACGGACGGACGTCCTACGAGCAGTACTTC
d_call: .
clone_size: many
j_call: TRBJ2-7
v_call: TRBV7-8
cdr3_length: 15

cdr3_aa: CASTRFGGNQETQYF
cdr3_nt: TGTGCCAGCACCCGTTTTGGGGGAAACCAAGAGACCCAGTACTTC
d_call: .
clone_size: few
j_call: TRBJ2-5
v_call: TRBV7-2
cdr3_length: 15

cdr3_aa: CASSLFGGNQPQHF
cdr3_nt: TGTGCCAGCAGTTTATTTGGGGGTAATCAGCCCCAGCATTTT
d_call: .
clone_size: .
j_call: TRBJ1-5
v_call: TRBV12-3/TRBV12-4
cdr3_length: 14

cdr3_aa: CASSKLGSFSSGANVLTF
cdr3_nt: TGTGCCAGCAGCAAATTGGGCAGCTTTAGCTCTGGGGCCAACGTCCTGACTTTC
d_call: .
clone_size: .
j_call: TRBJ2-6
v_call: TRBV21-1
cdr3_length: 18

cdr3_aa: CASSWSRVMDTQSF
cdr3_nt: TGTGCCAGCAGTTGGAGCAGGGTCATGGATACGCAGTCTTTT
d_call: .
clone_size: .
j_call: TRBJ2-3
v_call: TRBV28
cdr3_length: 14

cdr3_aa: CASSHAVGLGDTQYF
cdr3_nt: TGCGCCAGCAGCCACGCCGTAGGGTTAGGAGATACGCAGTATTTT
d_call: .
clone_size: few
j_call: TRBJ2-3
v_call: TRBV4-3
cdr3_length: 15

cdr3_aa: CASSSLGTGELFF
cdr3_nt: TGTGCCAGCAGCTCCCTCGGGACCGGGGAGCTGTTTTTT
d_call: .
clone_size: .
j_call: TRBJ2-2
v_call: TRBV11-2
cdr3_length: 13

cdr3_aa: CASNMMNTEAFF
cdr3_nt: TGTGCCAGCAACATGATGAACACTGAAGCTTTCTTT
d_call: .
clone_size: .
j_call: TRBJ1-1
v_call: TRBV6-1
cdr3_length: 12